These 2 T cell receptor beta chains were all obtained from the same sample, sequenced in a study of cytomegalovirus exposure and HLA in healthy donors. Using immunoSEQ multiplex PCR, the repertoire was profiled, and TCRdb retains in-frame clones only, with some absent. Of approximately 300,000 clones listed, roughly 88% are singletons. The sample was PBMCs. The receptors were sampled from a woman aged 18-29 years in good health and CMV-seronegative.

This rearrangement joins TRBV9 to TRBJ2-3, with 7 bases aligning to TRBD2. Germline loops: CDR1 SGDLS, CDR2 YYNGEE. V gave up 0 bases and J gave up 0 bases; unmatched junction bases: 4. The length of the CDR3 is 16 residues. The CDR3 region has the DNA TGTGCCAGCAGCGTAGGAGGAGCGGGGAGCACAGATACGCAGTATTTT. Encoded protein: CASSVGGAGSTDTQYF. The whole variable domain, remainder taken from reference TRBV9 and TRBJ2-3, is DSGVTQTPKHLITATGQRVTLRCSPRSGDLSVYWYQQSLDQGLQFLIQYYNGEERAKGNILERFSAQQFPDLHSELNLSSLELGDSALYFCASSVGGAGSTDTQYFGPGTRLTVL.

A single count supports this clone. The CDR3 DNA follows: TGCGCCAGCAGCCAAGGCTTGACAGGCCTCTCCTACGAGCAGTACTTC. Protein sequence: CASSQGLTGLSYEQYF. This chain links TRBV4-3 with TRBJ2-7; D is possibly TRBD1 (6 bases). V was shortened by 1 base and J by 0 bases, with 13 bases between the two germline ends. In germline, CDR1 is LGHNA, CDR2 YSLEER. The CDR3 sequence is 16 residues long.